These 22 T cell receptor beta chains were sequenced from one sample in a study of shared clonotypes between healthy human individuals. Method: immunoSEQ multiplex PCR; TCRdb's copy keeps in-frame clones and lacks some. The sample has just over 2,000,000 clones; approximately 95% are singletons. The sequenced material came from naive CD4+ T cells sorted from blood. Described subset: CD45RA+ positively selected. All receptors come from a man aged 18 to 30 in good health.

In this sample, this clone turned up once. V and J are TRBV5-1 and TRBJ1-5; D is perhaps TRBD1 (5 bases). The CDR3 is made up of 16 amino acids. CDR1 and CDR2 from the germline V gene are SGHRS and YFSETQ. Trimming left V 0 bases short and J 1 base short, with 11 bases between. The DNA of the CDR3 is TGCGCCAGCAGCTTGGGATACCAGGGAAGCAATCAGCCCCAGCATTTT. It codes for CASSLGYQGSNQPQHF.

This clone was counted once. V usage is TRBV10-3 and J usage is TRBJ1-2; D ambiguous. Germline values: CDR1 ENHRY, CDR2 SYGVKD. The CDR3 totals 12 residues. The V and J ends lost 4 bases and 3 bases respectively, with 6 bases between them. CDR3 residues: CAISAGDYGYTF. The CDR3 coding sequence is TGTGCCATCAGTGCCGGGGACTATGGCTACACCTTC.

V is TRBV1 and J is TRBJ2-2; TRBD2 is the table's D call and was not checked against the DNA. TRBV1 is listed as a pseudogene. This CDR3 spans 13 amino acids. The CDR3 here is CTSSLPCTGELFF. The DNA of the CDR3 is TGCACCAGCAGCCTCCCTTGTACCGGGGAGCTGTTTTTT.

The chain combines TRBV1 with TRBJ2-7; the table's D call, TRBD2, was not checked against the DNA. TRBV1 is assigned pseudogene status. This CDR3 region has 13 residues. The CDR3 protein is CTSSQDPLYEQYF. CDR3 DNA: TGCACCAGCAGCCAAGATCCCCTCTACGAGCAGTACTTC.

This rearrangement joins TRBV28 to TRBJ1-3; D perhaps matches TRBD1 (6 bases). The CDR3 has 14 residues. Germline CDR1 and CDR2: MDHEN and SYDVKM. The V gene lost 8 bases and the J gene lost 3 bases, with 14 bases spanning the gap. The CDR3 is CASGGREDGNTIYF. The CDR3 DNA is TGTGCCAGCGGGGGCAGGGAGGATGGAAACACCATATATTTT. The whole variable domain, remainder taken from reference TRBV28 and TRBJ1-3, is DVKVTQSSRYLVKRTGEKVFLECVQDMDHENMFWYRQDPGLGLRLIYFSYDVKMKEKGDIPEGYSVSREKKERFSLILESASTNQTSMYLCASGGREDGNTIYFGEGSWLTVV.

The chain is built from TRBV30 and TRBJ1-6, with D uncertain. Trimming took off 4 bases at V and 7 bases at J, with 17 bases between the two ends. Germline V gene sequence: CDR1 GTSNPN, CDR2 SVGIG (reference sequence). The CDR3 sequence is 15 residues long. CDR3 in amino acids: CAWKVQVSGNSPLHF. The CDR3, as DNA: TGTGCCTGGAAGGTCCAGGTGAGCGGGAATTCACCCCTCCACTTT.

The chain joins TRBV6-6 to TRBJ1-1, with TRBD1 matching 7 bases. After removal of 7 bases from V and 5 bases from J, the junction contained 13 bases not matched to a gene. The CDR3 consists of 15 residues. The germline gives CDR1 MNHNY, CDR2 SVGAGI (reference sequence). CDR3 DNA: TGTGCCAGCACCGGAGGACAGGCAAGGGTGACTGAAGCTTTCTTT. Translating gives CASTGGQARVTEAFF.

This chain uses TRBV19 with TRBJ1-6; TRBD1 is a possible D gene (6 bases). The CDR3 sequence is 14 residues long. V was trimmed by 7 bases and J by 17 bases, leaving 24 bases between them. CDR1 and CDR2 from the germline V gene are LNHDA and SQIVND (reference sequence). The DNA for the CDR3 is TGTGCCAGTAAGAGGACCGGGACAATCTCACAGGTCCACTTT. Protein product: CASKRTGTISQVHF.

The chain employs TRBV7-9 and TRBJ1-2; no definite D call. The V gene lost 1 base and the J gene lost 8 bases, with 11 bases spanning the gap. The CDR3 runs to 13 residues. CDR1 is SEHNR and CDR2 is FQNEAQ in the germline V gene (reference sequence). The CDR3 here is CASSLDRAGGYTF. CDR3 coding DNA: TGTGCCAGCAGCTTAGACCGGGCCGGGGGCTACACCTTC.

The chain joins TRBV7-2 to TRBJ2-7; 7 positions agree with TRBD1. The CDR3 totals 14 residues. V was clipped by 2 bases and J by 2 bases; unmatched bases: 3. Germline-derived CDR1 and CDR2 are SGHTA and FQGNSA. CDR3 DNA sequence: TGTGCCAGCAGCTTAATGGGACAGACCTACGAGCAGTACTTC. Translated: CASSLMGQTYEQYF.

The CDR3 sequence is CASSLESGRSEKLFF. The CDR3 DNA is TGCGCCAGCAGCTTGGAGTCAGGGAGGAGTGAAAAACTGTTTTTT. V and J are TRBV5-1 and TRBJ1-4, with a possible D match to TRBD1 (5 bases). CDR3 length: 15 amino acids. Trimming cost V 0 bases and J 7 bases, with 13 bases left between them. The germline V gene encodes CDR1 SGHRS and CDR2 YFSETQ.

The gene calls are TRBV5-1 and TRBJ2-3; D is unclear. Germline V lookup: CDR1 SGHRS, CDR2 YFSETQ. V lost 4 bases, J lost 5 bases, and 20 bases lay in between. This CDR3 is built from 16 residues. In DNA, the CDR3 is TGCGCCAGCAGCGCCAGAGACCCGGCTTTGGGAGATACGCAGTATTTT. Translation gives CASSARDPALGDTQYF.

J is TRBJ1-2 and V is TRBV6-1; a possible D gene is TRBD1 (5 bases). CDR3 length: 14 amino acids. Germline V gene sequence: CDR1 MNHNS, CDR2 SASEGT. The V end was cut by 2 bases, the J end by 2 bases, with 9 bases between. The CDR3 reads CASSEPTANYGYTF. CDR3 nucleotide sequence: TGTGCCAGCAGTGAACCGACAGCCAACTATGGCTACACCTTC.

The J gene is TRBJ1-4, the V gene TRBV9; the D gene is possibly TRBD1 (5 bases). The V end was cut by 4 bases, the J end by 4 bases, with 14 bases between. CDR1 and CDR2 from the germline V gene are SGDLS and YYNGEE. This CDR3 is built from 15 residues. In DNA, the CDR3 is TGTGCCAGCAGCCCCCGGGACCAGGGTAATGAAAAACTGTTTTTT. Translation gives CASSPRDQGNEKLFF.

The chain uses TRBV10-3 and TRBJ2-7, with 11 bases lining up with TRBD2. CDR1 is ENHRY and CDR2 is SYGVKD in the germline V gene. The J segment lost 4 bases and the V segment lost 8 bases, leaving 13 bases of the junction unmatched. The CDR3 is 16 residues long. This chain's CDR3 is CAISTSTSGTLYEQYF. The DNA for the CDR3 is TGTGCCATCTCAACCTCGACTAGCGGGACGCTGTACGAGCAGTACTTC.

The CDR3, as DNA: TGTGCCAGCAGTGGGGGGACAGGGGTCAATCAGCCCCAGCATTTT. Residues: CASSGGTGVNQPQHF. This chain joins TRBV27 and TRBJ1-5, with TRBD1 matching 10 bases. The ends lost 5 bases at V and 3 bases at J; junction bases unmatched: 4. The CDR3 covers 15 residues. Germline CDR1 and CDR2: MNHEY and SMNVEV (reference sequence).

This chain links TRBV7-8 with TRBJ1-1; no firm D call. This CDR3 spans 20 amino acids. V gave up 2 bases and J gave up 0 bases, with 25 bases separating them. The germline V gene encodes CDR1 SGHVS and CDR2 FQNEAQ. The CDR3 loop reads CASSLTLSGGQRKMNTEAFF. The CDR3 DNA is TGTGCCAGCAGCTTAACTCTCTCTGGTGGGCAGAGAAAAATGAACACTGAAGCTTTCTTT.

This sequence joins TRBV28 and TRBJ2-1, with D tentatively TRBD1 (5 bases). Germline V gives CDR1 MDHEN, CDR2 SYDVKM. Trimming left V 4 bases short and J 8 bases short, with 9 bases between. The CDR3 is made up of 12 amino acids. The CDR3 here is CASSYRLDEQFF. The DNA of the CDR3 is TGTGCCAGCAGTTACAGGCTCGATGAGCAGTTCTTC.

V is TRBV29-1 and J is TRBJ2-3; D gene unclear. The CDR3 runs 14 residues. Germline CDR1 is SQVTM and CDR2 is ANQGSEA. V was clipped by 3 bases and J by 0 bases, with 10 bases between them. The CDR3 sequence: CSVDSQPSTDTQYF. The CDR3 DNA sequence: TGCAGCGTTGATAGCCAGCCTAGCACAGATACGCAGTATTTT.

Here the CDR3 DNA reads TGTGCCAGCAGCCCCCAACAGGCGACCTACGAGCAGTACTTC. Residues: CASSPQQATYEQYF. This rearrangement joins TRBV9 to TRBJ2-7; possible D gene TRBD1, 5 bases. Trimming took 4 bases from V and 2 from J, leaving 13 bases between them. The CDR3 is made up of 14 amino acids. Germline V gene data show CDR1 as SGDLS and CDR2 as YYNGEE.

The J gene is TRBJ1-1, the V gene TRBV18; TRBD1 agrees at 10 bases. Germline CDR1 KGHSH, CDR2 LQKENI. Trimming removed 4 bases from V and 4 bases from J; junction bases left unmatched: 9. This CDR3 has 16 amino acids. As DNA, the CDR3 is TGTGCCAGCTCACTGGGACAGGGGTCGGCGACCACTGAAGCTTTCTTT. Translating gives CASSLGQGSATTEAFF.

V is TRBV29-1 and J is TRBJ2-7; D might be TRBD1 (5 bases). In germline, CDR1 is SQVTM, CDR2 ANQGSEA. The CDR3 covers 12 residues. Trimming removed 3 bases at V and 6 bases at J, with 12 bases between. The CDR3 loop reads CSVEGQASEQYF. The CDR3 bases are TGCAGCGTTGAGGGGCAGGCCAGCGAGCAGTACTTC.